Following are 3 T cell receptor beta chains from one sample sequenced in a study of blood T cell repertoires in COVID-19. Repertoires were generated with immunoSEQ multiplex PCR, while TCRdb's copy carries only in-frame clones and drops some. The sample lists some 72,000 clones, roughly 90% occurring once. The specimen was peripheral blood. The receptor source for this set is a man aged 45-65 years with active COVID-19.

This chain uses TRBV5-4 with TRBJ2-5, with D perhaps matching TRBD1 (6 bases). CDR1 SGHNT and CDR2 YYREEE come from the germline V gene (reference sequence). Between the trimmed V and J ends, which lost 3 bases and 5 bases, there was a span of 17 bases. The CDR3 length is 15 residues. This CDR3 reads CASSSLKQGLETQYF. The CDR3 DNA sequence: TGTGCCAGCAGCTCCCTAAAACAGGGTCTGGAGACCCAGTACTTC.

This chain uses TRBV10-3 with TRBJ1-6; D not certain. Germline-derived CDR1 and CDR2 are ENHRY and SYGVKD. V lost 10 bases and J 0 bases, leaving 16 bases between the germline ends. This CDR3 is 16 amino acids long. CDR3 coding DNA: TGTGCCACCTCCCGCGCGGGGAGCTCCTATAATTCACCCCTCCACTTT. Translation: CATSRAGSSYNSPLHF.

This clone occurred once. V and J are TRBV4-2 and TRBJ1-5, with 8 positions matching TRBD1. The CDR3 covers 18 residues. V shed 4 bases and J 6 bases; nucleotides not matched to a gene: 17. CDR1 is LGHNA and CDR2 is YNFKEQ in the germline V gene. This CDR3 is CASSPQILGQGWIQPQHF. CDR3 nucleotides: TGTGCCAGCAGCCCTCAAATACTTGGACAGGGTTGGATTCAGCCCCAGCATTTT.